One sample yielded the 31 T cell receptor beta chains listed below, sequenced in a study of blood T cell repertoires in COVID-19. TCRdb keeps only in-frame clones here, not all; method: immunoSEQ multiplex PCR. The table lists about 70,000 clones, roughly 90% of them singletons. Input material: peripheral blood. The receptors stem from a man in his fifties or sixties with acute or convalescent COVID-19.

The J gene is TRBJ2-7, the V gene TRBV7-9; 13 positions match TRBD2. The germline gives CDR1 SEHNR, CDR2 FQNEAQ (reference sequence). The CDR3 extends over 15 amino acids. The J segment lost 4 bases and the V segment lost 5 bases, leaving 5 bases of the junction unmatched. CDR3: CASSPGLAGLYEQYF. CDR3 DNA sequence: TGTGCCAGCAGCCCGGGACTAGCGGGGCTGTACGAGCAGTACTTC.

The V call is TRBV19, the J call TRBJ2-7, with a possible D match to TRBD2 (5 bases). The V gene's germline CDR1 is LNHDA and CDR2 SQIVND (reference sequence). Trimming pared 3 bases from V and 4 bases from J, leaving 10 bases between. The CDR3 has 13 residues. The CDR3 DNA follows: TGTGCCAGTAGTATGGAGGATTCGTACGAGCAGTACTTC. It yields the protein CASSMEDSYEQYF.

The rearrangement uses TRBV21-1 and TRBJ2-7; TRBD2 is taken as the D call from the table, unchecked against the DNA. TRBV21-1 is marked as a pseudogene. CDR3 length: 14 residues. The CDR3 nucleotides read TGTGCCAGCAGCGCAACCCCGTGCACGGACGAGCAGTACTTC. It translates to CASSATPCTDEQYF.

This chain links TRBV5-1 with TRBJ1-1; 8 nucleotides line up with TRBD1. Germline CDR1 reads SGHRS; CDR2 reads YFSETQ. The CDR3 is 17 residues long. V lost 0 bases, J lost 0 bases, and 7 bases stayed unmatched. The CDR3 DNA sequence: TGCGCCAGCAGCTTGGCGTACAGGGGGGGCATGAACACTGAAGCTTTCTTT. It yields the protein CASSLAYRGGMNTEAFF.

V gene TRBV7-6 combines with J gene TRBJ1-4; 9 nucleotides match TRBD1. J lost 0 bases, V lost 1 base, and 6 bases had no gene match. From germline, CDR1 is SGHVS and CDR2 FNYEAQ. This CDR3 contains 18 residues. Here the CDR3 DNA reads TGTGCCAGCAGCTTAGTACAGAGACAGGGGGCAACTAATGAAAAACTGTTTTTT. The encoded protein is CASSLVQRQGATNEKLFF.

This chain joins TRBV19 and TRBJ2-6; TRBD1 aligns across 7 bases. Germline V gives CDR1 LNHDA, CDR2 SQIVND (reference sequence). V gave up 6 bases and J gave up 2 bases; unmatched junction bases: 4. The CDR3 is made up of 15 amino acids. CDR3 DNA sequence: TGTGCCAGTAGGATACAGGGGACTGGGGCCAACGTCCTGACTTTC. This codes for CASRIQGTGANVLTF.

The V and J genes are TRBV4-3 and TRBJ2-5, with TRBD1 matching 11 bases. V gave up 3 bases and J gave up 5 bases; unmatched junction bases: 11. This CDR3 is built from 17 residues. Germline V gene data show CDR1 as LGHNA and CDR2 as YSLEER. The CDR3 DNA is TGCGCCAGCAGCCATGAAAACGGACAGGGGGCTGCTGAGACCCAGTACTTC. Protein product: CASSHENGQGAAETQYF.

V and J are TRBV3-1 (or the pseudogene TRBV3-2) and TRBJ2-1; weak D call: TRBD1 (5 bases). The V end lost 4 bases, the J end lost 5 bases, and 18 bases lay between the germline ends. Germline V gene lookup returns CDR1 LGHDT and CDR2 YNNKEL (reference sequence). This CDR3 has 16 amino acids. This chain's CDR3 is CASSRLWGVGHNEQFF. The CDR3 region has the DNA TGTGCCAGCAGCCGACTGTGGGGCGTAGGGCACAATGAGCAGTTCTTC.

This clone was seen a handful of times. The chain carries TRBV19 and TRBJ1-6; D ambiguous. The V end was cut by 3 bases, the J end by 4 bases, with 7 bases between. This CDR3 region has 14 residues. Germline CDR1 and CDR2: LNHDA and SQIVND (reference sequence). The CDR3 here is CASSIDTYNSPLHF. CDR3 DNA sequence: TGTGCCAGTAGTATCGACACTTATAATTCACCCCTCCACTTT.

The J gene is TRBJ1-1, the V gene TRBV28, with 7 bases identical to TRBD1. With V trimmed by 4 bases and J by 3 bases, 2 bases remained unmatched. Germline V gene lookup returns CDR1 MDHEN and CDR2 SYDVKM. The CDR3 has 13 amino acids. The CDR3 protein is CASSSGQYTEAFF. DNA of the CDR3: TGTGCCAGCAGTTCGGGACAGTACACTGAAGCTTTCTTT. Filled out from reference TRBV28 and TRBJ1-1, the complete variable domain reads DVKVTQSSRYLVKRTGEKVFLECVQDMDHENMFWYRQDPGLGLRLIYFSYDVKMKEKGDIPEGYSVSREKKERFSLILESASTNQTSMYLCASSSGQYTEAFFGQGTRLTVV.

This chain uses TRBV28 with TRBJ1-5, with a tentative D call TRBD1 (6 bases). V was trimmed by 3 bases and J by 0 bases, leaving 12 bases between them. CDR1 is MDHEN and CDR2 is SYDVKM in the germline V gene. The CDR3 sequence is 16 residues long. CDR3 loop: CASSLTGPYSNQPQHF. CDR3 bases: TGTGCCAGCAGTTTGACAGGACCCTATAGCAATCAGCCCCAGCATTTT.

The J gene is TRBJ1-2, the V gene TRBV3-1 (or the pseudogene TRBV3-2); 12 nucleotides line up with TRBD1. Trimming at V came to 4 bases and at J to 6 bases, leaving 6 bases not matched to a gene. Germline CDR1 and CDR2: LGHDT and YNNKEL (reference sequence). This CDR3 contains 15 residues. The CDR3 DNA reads TGTGCCAGCAGCCGGCGGGGACAGGGGGCGAATGGCTACACCTTC. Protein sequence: CASSRRGQGANGYTF.

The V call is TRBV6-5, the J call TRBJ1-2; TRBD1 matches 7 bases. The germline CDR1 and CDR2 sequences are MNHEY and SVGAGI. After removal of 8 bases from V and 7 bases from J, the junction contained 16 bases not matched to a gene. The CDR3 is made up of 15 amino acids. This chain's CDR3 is CASRLRGGGFGGYTF. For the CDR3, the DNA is TGTGCCAGCCGCCTTCGTGGAGGGGGCTTCGGTGGCTACACCTTC.

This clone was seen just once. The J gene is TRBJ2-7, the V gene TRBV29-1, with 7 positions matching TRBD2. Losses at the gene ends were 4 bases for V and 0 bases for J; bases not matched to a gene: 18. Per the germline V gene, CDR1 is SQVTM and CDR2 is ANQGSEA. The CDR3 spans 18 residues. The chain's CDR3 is CSVGVRLGEAGYSYEQYF. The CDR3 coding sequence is TGCAGCGTTGGTGTGAGGCTGGGAGAAGCGGGATACTCCTACGAGCAGTACTTC.

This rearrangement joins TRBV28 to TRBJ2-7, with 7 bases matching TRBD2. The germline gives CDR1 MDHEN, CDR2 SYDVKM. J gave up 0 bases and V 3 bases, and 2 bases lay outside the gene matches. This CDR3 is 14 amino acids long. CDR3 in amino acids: CASSFQRDSYEQYF. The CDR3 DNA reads TGTGCCAGCAGTTTCCAGCGGGACTCCTACGAGCAGTACTTC.

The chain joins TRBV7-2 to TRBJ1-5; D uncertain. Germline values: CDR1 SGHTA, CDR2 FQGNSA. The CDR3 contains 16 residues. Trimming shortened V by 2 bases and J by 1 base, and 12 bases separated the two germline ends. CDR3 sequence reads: CASSLLGGVSNQPQHF. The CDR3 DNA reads TGTGCCAGCAGCTTACTCGGTGGAGTAAGCAATCAGCCCCAGCATTTT.

In DNA, the CDR3 is TGTGCCAGCAGCCAATCTTGGACAGGGAACACCGGGGAGCTGTTTTTT. Translating it yields CASSQSWTGNTGELFF. The V gene is TRBV16, the J gene TRBJ2-2, with 7 bases fitting TRBD1. V lost 0 bases to trimming and J lost 1 base; unmatched junction nucleotides: 2. Germline V gene lookup returns CDR1 KGHSY and CDR2 FQNENV. The CDR3 is made up of 16 amino acids.

CDR3 sequence reads: CASSFGQVSGSYNEQFF. As DNA, the CDR3 is TGCGCCAGCAGCTTCGGACAGGTCTCAGGCTCCTACAATGAGCAGTTCTTC. J is TRBJ2-1 and V is TRBV5-1; 7 bases line up with TRBD1. V shed 2 bases and J 0 bases; nucleotides not matched to a gene: 8. CDR1 is SGHRS and CDR2 is YFSETQ in the germline V gene. The CDR3 is 17 amino acids.

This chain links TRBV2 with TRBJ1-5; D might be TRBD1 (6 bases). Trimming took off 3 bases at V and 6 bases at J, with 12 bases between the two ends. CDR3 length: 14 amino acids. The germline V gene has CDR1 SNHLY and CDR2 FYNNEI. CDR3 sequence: CASSEQGISQPQHF. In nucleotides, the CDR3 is TGTGCCAGCAGTGAGCAGGGGATAAGTCAGCCCCAGCATTTT.

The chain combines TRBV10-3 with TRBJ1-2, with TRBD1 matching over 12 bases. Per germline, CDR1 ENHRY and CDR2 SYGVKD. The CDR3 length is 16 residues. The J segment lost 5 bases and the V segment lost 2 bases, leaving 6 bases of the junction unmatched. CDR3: CAISEPGQGAYYGYTF. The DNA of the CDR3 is TGTGCCATCAGTGAGCCGGGACAGGGGGCATATTATGGCTACACCTTC.

DNA for the CDR3: TGTGCCAGCAGGGTGGGCAGCTCCTACGAGCAGTACTTC. Translated, it gives CASRVGSSYEQYF. The gene calls are TRBV11-2 and TRBJ2-7; D is undetermined. This CDR3 is 13 amino acids long. The V gene lost 6 bases and the J gene lost 0 bases, with 9 bases spanning the gap. The germline V gene has CDR1 SGHAT and CDR2 FQNNGV.

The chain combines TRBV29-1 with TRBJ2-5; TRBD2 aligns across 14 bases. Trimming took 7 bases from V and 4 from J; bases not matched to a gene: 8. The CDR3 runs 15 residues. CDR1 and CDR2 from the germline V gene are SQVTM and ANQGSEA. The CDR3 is CSAPGLAGVGETQYF. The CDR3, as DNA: TGCAGCGCCCCGGGACTAGCGGGAGTGGGAGAGACCCAGTACTTC.

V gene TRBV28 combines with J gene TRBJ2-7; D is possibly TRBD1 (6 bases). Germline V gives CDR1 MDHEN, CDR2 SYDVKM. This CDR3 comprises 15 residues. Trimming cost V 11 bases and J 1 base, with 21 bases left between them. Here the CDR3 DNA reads TGTGCCGCAAGTTTCGGGTCCACAGGGTCCTACGAGCAGTACTTC. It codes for CAASFGSTGSYEQYF. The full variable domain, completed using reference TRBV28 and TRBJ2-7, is DVKVTQSSRYLVKRTGEKVFLECVQDMDHENMFWYRQDPGLGLRLIYFSYDVKMKEKGDIPEGYSVSREKKERFSLILESASTNQTSMYLCAASFGSTGSYEQYFGPGTRLTVT.

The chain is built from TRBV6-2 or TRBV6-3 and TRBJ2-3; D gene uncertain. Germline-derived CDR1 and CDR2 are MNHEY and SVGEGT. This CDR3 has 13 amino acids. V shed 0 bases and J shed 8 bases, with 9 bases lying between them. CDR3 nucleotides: TGTGCCAGCAGTTACTCGGGCACGGCTACGCAGTATTTT. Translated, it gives CASSYSGTATQYF.

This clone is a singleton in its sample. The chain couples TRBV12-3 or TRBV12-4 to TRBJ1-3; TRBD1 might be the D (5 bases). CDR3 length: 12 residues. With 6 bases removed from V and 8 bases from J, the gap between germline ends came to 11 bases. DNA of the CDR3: TGTGCCAGCAGCGTCTCCAGGGACACCATATATTTT. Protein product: CASSVSRDTIYF.

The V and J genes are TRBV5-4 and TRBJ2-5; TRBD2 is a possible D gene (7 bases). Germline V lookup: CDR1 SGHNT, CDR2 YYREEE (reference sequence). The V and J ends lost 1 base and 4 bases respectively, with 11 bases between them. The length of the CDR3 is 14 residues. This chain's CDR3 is CASSLKGGLETQYF. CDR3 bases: TGTGCCAGCAGCTTGAAGGGGGGGCTAGAGACCCAGTACTTC.

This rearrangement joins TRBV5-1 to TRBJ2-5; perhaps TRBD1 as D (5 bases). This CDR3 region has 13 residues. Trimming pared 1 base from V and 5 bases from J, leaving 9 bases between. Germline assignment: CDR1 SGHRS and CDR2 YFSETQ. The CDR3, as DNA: TGCGCCAGCAGCTTGCAGGGCGCGGAGACCCAGTACTTC. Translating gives CASSLQGAETQYF.

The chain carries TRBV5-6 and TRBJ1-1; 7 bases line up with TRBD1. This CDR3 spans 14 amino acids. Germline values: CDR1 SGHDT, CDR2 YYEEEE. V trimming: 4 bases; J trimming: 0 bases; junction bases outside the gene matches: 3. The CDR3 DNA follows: TGTGCCAGCAGCCCGACAGGGCTGAACACTGAAGCTTTCTTT. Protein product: CASSPTGLNTEAFF.

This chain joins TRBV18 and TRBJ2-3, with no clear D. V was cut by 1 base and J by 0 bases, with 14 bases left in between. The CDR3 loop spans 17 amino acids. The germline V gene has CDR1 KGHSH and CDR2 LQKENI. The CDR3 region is CASSPLEPSLSTDTQYF. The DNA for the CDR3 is TGTGCCAGCTCACCACTAGAACCCTCACTAAGCACAGATACGCAGTATTTT.

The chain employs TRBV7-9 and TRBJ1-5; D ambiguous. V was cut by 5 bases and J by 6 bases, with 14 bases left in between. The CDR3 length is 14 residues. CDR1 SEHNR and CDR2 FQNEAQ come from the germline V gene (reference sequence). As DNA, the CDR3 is TGTGCCAGCAGCCCAAACCTCGAGGGTCAGCCCCAGCATTTT. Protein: CASSPNLEGQPQHF.

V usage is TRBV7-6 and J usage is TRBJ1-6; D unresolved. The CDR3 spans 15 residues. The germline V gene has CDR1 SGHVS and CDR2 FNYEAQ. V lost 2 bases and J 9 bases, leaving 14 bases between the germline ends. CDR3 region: CASSLNDTPGSPLHF. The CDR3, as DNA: TGTGCCAGCAGCTTAAACGACACGCCAGGTTCACCCCTCCACTTT.